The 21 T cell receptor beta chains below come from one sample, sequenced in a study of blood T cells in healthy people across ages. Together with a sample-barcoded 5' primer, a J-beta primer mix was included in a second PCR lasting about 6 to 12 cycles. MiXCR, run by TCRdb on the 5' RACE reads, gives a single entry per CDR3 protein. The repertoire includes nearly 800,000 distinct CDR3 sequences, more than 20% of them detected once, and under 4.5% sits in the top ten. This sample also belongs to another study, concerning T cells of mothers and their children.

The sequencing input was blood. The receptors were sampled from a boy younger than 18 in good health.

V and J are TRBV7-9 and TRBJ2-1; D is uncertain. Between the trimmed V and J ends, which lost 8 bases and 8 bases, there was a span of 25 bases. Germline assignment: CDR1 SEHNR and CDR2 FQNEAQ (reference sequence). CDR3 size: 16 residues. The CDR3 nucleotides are TGTGCCAGCGGCCCGCATGACGAGATTTTAGGCGATGAGCAGTTCTTC. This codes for CASGPHDEILGDEQFF.

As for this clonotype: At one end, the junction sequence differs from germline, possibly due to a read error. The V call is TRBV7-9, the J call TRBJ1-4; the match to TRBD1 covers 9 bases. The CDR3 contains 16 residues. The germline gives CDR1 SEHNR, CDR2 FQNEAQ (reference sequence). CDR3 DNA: TGTGCCGGCAGCAAAACAGGGGGCGAAGCAGGAGAAAAACTGTTTTTT. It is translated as CAGSKTGGEAGEKLFF.

The CDR3 reads CASSPLHGDQPQHF. The CDR3 DNA sequence: TGTGCCAGCAGCCCTTTACATGGAGATCAGCCCCAGCATTTT. The V and J genes are TRBV4-2 and TRBJ1-5; D is undetermined. This CDR3 is 14 amino acids long. From germline, CDR1 is LGHNA and CDR2 YNFKEQ. V was shortened by 4 bases and J by 5 bases, with 12 bases between the two germline ends.

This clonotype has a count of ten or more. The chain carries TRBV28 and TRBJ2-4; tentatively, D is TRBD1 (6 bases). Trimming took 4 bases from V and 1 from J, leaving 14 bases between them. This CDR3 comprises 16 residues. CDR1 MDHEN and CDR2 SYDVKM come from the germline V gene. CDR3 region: CASSSAGEGAKNIQYF. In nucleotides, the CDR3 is TGTGCCAGCAGTTCGGCAGGGGAAGGGGCCAAAAACATTCAGTACTTC.

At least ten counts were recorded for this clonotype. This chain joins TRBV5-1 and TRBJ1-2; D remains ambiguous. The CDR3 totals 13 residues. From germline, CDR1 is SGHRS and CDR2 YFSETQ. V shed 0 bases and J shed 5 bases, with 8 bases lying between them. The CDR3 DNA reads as TGCGCCAGCAGCTTGGAGTCTCAGTATGGCTACACCTTC. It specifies CASSLESQYGYTF.

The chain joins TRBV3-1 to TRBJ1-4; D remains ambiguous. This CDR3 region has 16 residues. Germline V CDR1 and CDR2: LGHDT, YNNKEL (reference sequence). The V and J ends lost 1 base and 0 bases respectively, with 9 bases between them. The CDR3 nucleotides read TGTGCCAGCAGCCAAGGATGGATCGCAACTAATGAAAAACTGTTTTTT. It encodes CASSQGWIATNEKLFF.

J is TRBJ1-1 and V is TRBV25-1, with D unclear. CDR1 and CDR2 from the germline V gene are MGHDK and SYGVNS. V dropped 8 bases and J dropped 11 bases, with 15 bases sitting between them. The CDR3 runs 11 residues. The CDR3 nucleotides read TGTGCCAGCGCCGTGGGTTCGAGGGCTTTCTTT. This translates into CASAVGSRAFF.

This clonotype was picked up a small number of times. CDR3 loop: CASSRSGTGAYEQYF. CDR3 DNA sequence: TGTGCCAGCAGCCGGTCCGGGACAGGGGCCTACGAGCAGTACTTC. V and J are TRBV28 and TRBJ2-7; 10 bases are a match to TRBD1. CDR1 and CDR2 (germline): MDHEN, SYDVKM. V shed 6 bases, J shed 2 bases, and the junction held 7 bases outside the gene matches. This CDR3 region has 15 residues.

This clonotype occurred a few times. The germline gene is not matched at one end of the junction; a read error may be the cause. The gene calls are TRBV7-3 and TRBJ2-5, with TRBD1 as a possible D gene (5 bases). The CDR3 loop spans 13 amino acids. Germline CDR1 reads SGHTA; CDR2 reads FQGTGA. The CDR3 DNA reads TGTGCCAGCAGCTCCGAGCCCCAGACAGTGCTGGACTTC. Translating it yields CASSSEPQTVLDF. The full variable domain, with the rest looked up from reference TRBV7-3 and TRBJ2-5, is GAGVSQTPSNKVTEKGKYVELRCDPISGHTALYWYRQSLGQGPEFLIYFQGTGAADDSGLPNDRFFAVRPEGSVSTLKIQRTERGDSAVYLCASSSEPQTVLDFGPGTRLLVL.

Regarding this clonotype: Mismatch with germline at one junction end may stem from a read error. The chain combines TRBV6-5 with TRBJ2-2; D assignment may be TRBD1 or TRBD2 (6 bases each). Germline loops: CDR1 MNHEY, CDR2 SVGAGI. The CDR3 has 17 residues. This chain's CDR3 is CASCYFGGRGGTGELFF. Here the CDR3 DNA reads TGTGCCAGCTGTTACTTTGGGGGGCGAGGTGGGACCGGGGAGCTGTTTTTT.

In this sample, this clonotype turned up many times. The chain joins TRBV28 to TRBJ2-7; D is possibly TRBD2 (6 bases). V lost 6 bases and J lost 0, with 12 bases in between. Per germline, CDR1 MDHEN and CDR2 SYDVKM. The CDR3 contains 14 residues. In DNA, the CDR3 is TGTGCCAGCAGCTCCCGGGGGAGCTCCTACGAGCAGTACTTC. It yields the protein CASSSRGSSYEQYF.

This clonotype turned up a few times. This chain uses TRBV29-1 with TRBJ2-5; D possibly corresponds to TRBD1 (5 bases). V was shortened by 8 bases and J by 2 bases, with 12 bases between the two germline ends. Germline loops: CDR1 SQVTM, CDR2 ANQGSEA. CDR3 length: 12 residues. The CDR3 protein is CSLMTVQETQYF. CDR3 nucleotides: TGCAGCTTAATGACAGTACAAGAGACCCAGTACTTC.

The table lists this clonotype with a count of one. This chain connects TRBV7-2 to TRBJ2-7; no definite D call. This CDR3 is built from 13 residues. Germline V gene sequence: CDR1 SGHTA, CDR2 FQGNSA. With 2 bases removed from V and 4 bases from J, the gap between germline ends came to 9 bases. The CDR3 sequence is CASSLSAGYEQYV. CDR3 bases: TGTGCCAGCAGCTTAAGTGCAGGATACGAGCAGTACGTC.

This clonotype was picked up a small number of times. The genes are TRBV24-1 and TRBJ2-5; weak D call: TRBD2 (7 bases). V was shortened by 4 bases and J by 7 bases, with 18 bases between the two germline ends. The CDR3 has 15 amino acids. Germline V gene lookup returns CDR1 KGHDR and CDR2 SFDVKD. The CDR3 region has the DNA TGTGCCACCAGTGAGGCGGCCCAGGGGAGGGGGACCCAGTACTTC. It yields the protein CATSEAAQGRGTQYF.

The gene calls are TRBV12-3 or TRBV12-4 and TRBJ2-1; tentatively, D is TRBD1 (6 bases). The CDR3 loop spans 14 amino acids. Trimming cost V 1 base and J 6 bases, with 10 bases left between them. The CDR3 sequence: CASSLGTVGNEQFF. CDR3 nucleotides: TGTGCCAGCAGTTTAGGGACAGTCGGCAATGAGCAGTTCTTC.

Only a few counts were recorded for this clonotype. Here the CDR3 DNA reads TGTGCCAGCAGCTTGGCGGGCCACGAGCAGTACTTC. Translated, it gives CASSLAGHEQYF. The V call is TRBV5-5, the J call TRBJ2-7; D unclear. CDR3 size: 12 residues. Germline CDR1 is SGHKS and CDR2 is YYEKEE (reference sequence). Trimming took 0 bases from V and 5 from J, leaving 6 bases between them.

CDR3 residues: CASSITGTGNTEAFF. The CDR3 coding sequence is TGTGCCAGCAGCATAACCGGGACAGGGAACACTGAAGCTTTCTTT. The J gene is TRBJ1-1, the V gene TRBV6-5; 8 bases line up with TRBD1. V dropped 6 bases and J dropped 1; count of bases not matched to a gene: 7. Germline-derived CDR1 and CDR2 are MNHEY and SVGAGI. This CDR3 is 15 amino acids long.

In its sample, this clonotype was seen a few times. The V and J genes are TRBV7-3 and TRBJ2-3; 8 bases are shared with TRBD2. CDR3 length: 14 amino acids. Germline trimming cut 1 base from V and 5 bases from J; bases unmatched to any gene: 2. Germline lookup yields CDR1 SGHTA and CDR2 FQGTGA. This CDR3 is CASSLNGRGDTQYF. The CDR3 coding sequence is TGTGCCAGCAGCTTAAACGGGAGGGGAGATACGCAGTATTTT.

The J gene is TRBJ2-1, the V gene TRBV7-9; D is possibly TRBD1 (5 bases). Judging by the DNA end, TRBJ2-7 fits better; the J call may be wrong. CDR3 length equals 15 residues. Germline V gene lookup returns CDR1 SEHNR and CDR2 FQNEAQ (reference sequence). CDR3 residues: CASSLGIDSYYEQYF. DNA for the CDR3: TGTGCCAGCAGCTTAGGGATCGACAGTTACTACGAGCAGTACTTC.

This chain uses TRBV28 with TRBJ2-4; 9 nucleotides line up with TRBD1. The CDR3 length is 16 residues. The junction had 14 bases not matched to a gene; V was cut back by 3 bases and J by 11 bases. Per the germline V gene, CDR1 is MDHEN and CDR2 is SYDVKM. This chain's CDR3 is CASSLAQGASKMFQYF. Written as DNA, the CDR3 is TGTGCCAGCAGTTTGGCACAGGGGGCGAGCAAAATGTTTCAGTACTTC.

In DNA, the CDR3 is TGCAGTGCTAGAGGGGTCGGGACAGAGTTCAGGAACACCATATATTTT. This encodes CSARGVGTEFRNTIYF. V gene TRBV20-1 combines with J gene TRBJ1-3; 7 bases are shared with TRBD1. The CDR3 runs 16 residues. The germline V gene has CDR1 DFQATT and CDR2 SNEGSKA (reference sequence). The V segment lost 1 base and the J segment 7 bases; nucleotides outside the gene matches: 13.